A selection of T cell receptor beta chains follows, all from one sample in a study of cytomegalovirus exposure and HLA in healthy donors. The data were produced by immunoSEQ multiplex PCR, yet TCRdb's version contains in-frame clones alone and is incomplete. The data show about 89,000 clones, roughly 79% seen once. The sequenced sample was PBMCs. These receptors came from a male donor in good health and CMV-seronegative. Each CDR3 is given with its conserved first and last residue. D genes are given only for firm matches. For some rows the clone size is stated as once, few or many, or as a class when expanded; others skip it.

V gene	D gene	J gene	clone size	CDR3 DNA	CDR3 protein
TRBV19	NA	TRBJ1-5	NA	TGTGCCAGTAGTATATCGGGGAATCAGCCCCAGCATTTT	CASSISGNQPQHF
TRBV6-1	TRBD1	TRBJ1-6	NA	TGTGCCAGCAGTGAAACCCCGGACAGGGGAAATTCACCCCTCCACTTT	CASSETPDRGNSPLHF
TRBV27	TRBD2	TRBJ2-1	NA	TGTGCCAGCAGGATAGCGGGGGGTACTTACAATGAGCAGTTCTTC	CASRIAGGTYNEQFF
TRBV11-3	NA	TRBJ2-7	NA	TGTGCCAGCAGCTTAGTTGTGGCCCGGGTAGCGTACGAGCAGTACTTC	CASSLVVARVAYEQYF
TRBV5-5	TRBD1	TRBJ2-1	NA	TGTGCCAGCAGCTTGGAGGGGGCTACCTACAATGAGCAGTTCTTC	CASSLEGATYNEQFF
TRBV7-9	NA	TRBJ2-4	once	TGTGCCAGCAGCTTCTTACGGACAGACAAAAACAGTCAGTACTTC	CASSFLRTDKNSQYF
TRBV29-1	TRBD1	TRBJ2-2	NA	TGCAGCGTGAATATTGGGACAGGGGGTTTATCCGGGGAGCTGTTTTTT	CSVNIGTGGLSGELFF
TRBV28	NA	TRBJ1-2	few	TGTGCCAGCAGTTCGCGGACAGCTTTCATGCCCAACTATGGCTACACCTTC	CASSSRTAFMPNYGYTF
TRBV5-1	TRBD1	TRBJ1-1	once	TGCGCCAGCAGCCGGAACCGGGACAGGAACACTGAAGCTTTCTTT	CASSRNRDRNTEAFF
TRBV7-3	TRBD1	TRBJ2-3	NA	TGTGCCAGCAGACGTGGGACAGGGGGCGGGACAGATACGCAGTATTTT	CASRRGTGGGTDTQYF
TRBV27	TRBD1	TRBJ2-7	NA	TGTGCCAGCAGTTTATCAAGCAGGGGGACCTACGAGCAGTACTTC	CASSLSSRGTYEQYF
TRBV5-1	NA	TRBJ1-2	NA	TGCGCCAGCAGCCTGGACGCCACAGCAGCTGGCTACACCTTC	CASSLDATAAGYTF
TRBV11-2	NA	TRBJ1-1	NA	TGTGCCAGCAGCTCCTCAGGGGCTGCGAACACTGAAGCTTTCTTT	CASSSSGAANTEAFF
TRBV5-1	NA	TRBJ1-3	NA	TGCGCCAGCAGCTTGGAGGGGAACTCTGGAAACACCATATATTTT	CASSLEGNSGNTIYF
TRBV29-1	TRBD1	TRBJ2-7	NA	TGCAGCGTTGAAGAGGGGACAGGGGACGAGCAGTACTTC	CSVEEGTGDEQYF
TRBV7-2	NA	TRBJ2-7	NA	TGTGCCAGCAGCTTAGCGCGCTCGTACGAGCAGTACTTC	CASSLARSYEQYF
TRBV4-1	NA	TRBJ2-1	few	TGCGCCAGCAGCTCCACGGGTACGTCCTACAATGAGCAGTTCTTC	CASSSTGTSYNEQFF
TRBV2	NA	TRBJ1-1	NA	TGTGCCAGCAGCCCCGACACCACTGAAGCTTTCTTT	CASSPDTTEAFF
TRBV7-2	NA	TRBJ1-6	NA	TGTGCCAGCAGCTTAAGCCTCCTTTCCTCCTATAATTCACCCCTCCACTTT	CASSLSLLSSYNSPLHF
TRBV7-9	TRBD1	TRBJ1-2	NA	TGTGCCAGCAGCTCCTATACCGGGACAGTGAACTATGGCTACACCTTC	CASSSYTGTVNYGYTF
TRBV27	NA	TRBJ2-7	NA	TGTGCCAGCAGTTTAAGTGGAGGTAGATACTACGAGCAGTACTTC	CASSLSGGRYYEQYF
TRBV28	TRBD1	TRBJ2-5	NA	TGTGCCAGCAGGTCATCGACAGGGCTCGGGTCGGAGACCCAGTACTTC	CASRSSTGLGSETQYF
TRBV5-1	NA	TRBJ2-3	NA	TGCGCCAGCAGCTCTTGGGCGGGGAGCACAGATACGCAGTATTTT	CASSSWAGSTDTQYF
TRBV2	TRBD1	TRBJ1-5	once	TGTGCCAGCAGTGCCCACAGGGGGCCAGAGGGTCAGCCCCAGCATTTT	CASSAHRGPEGQPQHF
TRBV7-2	NA	TRBJ1-4	once	TGTGCCAGCAGCTTAGCAGGAGGGTTAAATGAAAAACTGTTTTTT	CASSLAGGLNEKLFF
TRBV6-5	NA	TRBJ1-2	NA	TGTGCCAGCAGGAAGGACAGTAACTATGGCTACACCTTC	CASRKDSNYGYTF
TRBV2	NA	TRBJ2-4	NA	TGTGCCAGCACGGAGGATTTCGGCCTTCGGGACATTCAGTACTTC	CASTEDFGLRDIQYF
TRBV7-9	TRBD1	TRBJ1-4	NA	TGTGCCAGCAGCATTCCGGGACAGCGAGAAAAACTGTTTTTT	CASSIPGQREKLFF
TRBV27	TRBD2	TRBJ2-3	NA	TGTGCCAGCAGTTTTTTAGCGGGAGAAGGCACAGATACGCAGTATTTT	CASSFLAGEGTDTQYF
TRBV11-2	NA	TRBJ2-7	NA	TGTGCCAGCAGCTATACCGGGATCTCCTACGAGCAGTACTTC	CASSYTGISYEQYF
TRBV5-6	TRBD2	TRBJ2-5	NA	TGTGCCAGCAGCCCTCTCCTAGCGGGGGGACAAGAGACCCAGTACTTC	CASSPLLAGGQETQYF
TRBV5-1	NA	TRBJ2-6	NA	TGCGCCAGCAGCCTCGCTGTCAGGACAGCCTTCGTATCTGGGGCCAACGTCCTGACTTTC	CASSLAVRTAFVSGANVLTF
TRBV4-3	NA	TRBJ2-3	few	TGCGCCAGCAGCCAAGGGTTGTCGGCGGCTGCTAGCACAGATACGCAGTATTTT	CASSQGLSAAASTDTQYF
TRBV5-1	TRBD2	TRBJ2-1	NA	TGCGCCAACAGCTTTAAACTAGCGGGGTACAATGAGCAGTTCTTC	CANSFKLAGYNEQFF
TRBV27	TRBD1	TRBJ1-1	NA	TGTGCCAGCAGTTTAATGAGACAGGGAAATTCTGAAGCTTTCTTT	CASSLMRQGNSEAFF
TRBV28	NA	TRBJ1-2	NA	TGTGCCAGCAGTTTAGAGTCTGGCTACACCTTC	CASSLESGYTF
TRBV5-8	NA	TRBJ1-1	NA	TGTGCCAGCATTGCGGAACTAAACACTGAAGCTTTCTTT	CASIAELNTEAFF
TRBV7-2	TRBD1	TRBJ2-1	NA	TGTGCCAGCAGCAGGGGACAGGCCGGGGGTGAGCAGTTCTTC	CASSRGQAGGEQFF
TRBV10-1	TRBD2	TRBJ2-3	NA	TGCGCCAGCAGTGAGGAAACTAGCGGAAATACAGATACGCAGTATTTT	CASSEETSGNTDTQYF
TRBV7-8	NA	TRBJ1-5	few	TGTGCCAGCAGTTTTATGGTGGACACCTCAGAGCCCCAGCATTTT	CASSFMVDTSEPQHF
TRBV9	TRBD2	TRBJ2-3	NA	TGTGCCAGCAGCGTGGGACTAGCGGAGTACACAGATACGCAGTATTTT	CASSVGLAEYTDTQYF
TRBV28	NA	TRBJ1-2	NA	TGTGCCAGCAGTTTAGGGGCCCAAAACTATGGCTACACCTTC	CASSLGAQNYGYTF
TRBV4-1	TRBD1	TRBJ1-4	once	TGCGCCAGCAGCCAAGAGGGGGACAGGGCGCGACTAACTAATGAAAAACTGTTTTTT	CASSQEGDRARLTNEKLFF
TRBV7-2	TRBD1	TRBJ1-2	NA	TGTGCCAGCAGCTCGCCAGGGGGCGGGGGAACCTTC	CASSSPGGGGTF